The sequence of this T cell receptor (beta chain) was determined in a study of CD8 T cells in ankylosing spondylitis. Study results and caveats: Significant enrichment of disease-linked clones was reported in matched ankylosing spondylitis synovial fluid. Clones linked to disease, bearing a CD8+ phenotype, were relatively rare in peripheral blood.

About this clonotype: Its cognate antigen is unknown.

Germline CDR1 and CDR2: SGHTA and FQGNSA. Trimming took 1 base from V and 4 from J, leaving 15 bases between them. CDR3 length: 16 amino acids. MiXCR, applied by TCRdb to the 5' RACE reads, yields one record per CDR3 protein. This sample has 85,000 to 90,000 distinct CDR3 sequences, with roughly 30% found just once. The sample comprised blood, either unsorted or a sorted T cell fraction (not recorded which). The gene calls are TRBV7-2 and TRBJ2-3, with D possibly being TRBD1 (6 bases). The sequence came from a male donor with ankylosing spondylitis or in good health (not recorded which). The CDR3: CASSLDGGYRADTQYF. DNA of the CDR3: TGTGCCAGCAGCTTAGATGGGGGTTACAGGGCAGATACGCAGTATTTT.